The 27 T cell receptor beta chains in this list originate from one sample, sequenced in a study of Ad26.COV2.S vaccination and SARS-CoV-2 variants. Treatment denoted: around 19 received Ad26.COV2.S at low or high dose, single or two shots; about 5 received placebo; per-sample allocation not given. The samples were gathered on day 63 after the first injection of vaccine or placebo. Repertoires were generated with immunoSEQ multiplex PCR, while TCRdb's copy carries only in-frame clones and drops some. The sample lists roughly 510,000 clones, 70% to 90% occurring once. Sequencing used peripheral blood, obtained in a trial of Ad26.COV2.S vaccine versus placebo. The receptor set was obtained from a person aged 18-65 years who received the Ad26.COV2.S COVID-19 vaccine or a placebo.

The rearrangement uses TRBV5-4 and TRBJ2-5; the match to TRBD2 covers 12 bases. Germline CDR1 is SGHNT and CDR2 is YYREEE (reference sequence). The CDR3 has 15 amino acids. J lost 5 bases, V lost 3 bases, and 5 bases had no gene match. The CDR3 protein is CASSSGLAGTETQYF. Written as DNA, the CDR3 is TGTGCCAGCAGCTCCGGACTAGCGGGAACTGAGACCCAGTACTTC.

The chain couples TRBV3-1 (or the pseudogene TRBV3-2) to TRBJ2-7; D gene uncertain. CDR3 length: 12 amino acids. CDR1 is LGHDT and CDR2 is YNNKEL in the germline V gene (reference sequence). The V gene lost 7 bases and the J gene lost 5 bases, with 12 bases spanning the gap. The CDR3 region has the DNA TGTGCCAGCACCACGCCTGGACACGAGCAGTACTTC. Amino acids: CASTTPGHEQYF.

The chain is built from TRBV27 and TRBJ1-1; the D is unclear. Germline V lookup: CDR1 MNHEY, CDR2 SMNVEV (reference sequence). This CDR3 has 12 amino acids. Between the trimmed V and J ends, which lost 6 bases and 0 bases, there was a span of 5 bases. The CDR3 coding sequence is TGTGCCAGCAGCCACATGAACACTGAAGCTTTCTTT. Translating gives CASSHMNTEAFF.

CDR3: CASSQQGLAYNEQFF. In DNA form, the CDR3 reads TGTGCCAGCAGCCAACAGGGTTTAGCCTACAATGAGCAGTTCTTC. The gene calls are TRBV6-4 and TRBJ2-1, with D possibly TRBD1 on 6 matching bases. Trimming stripped 6 bases from V and 2 bases from J, with 14 bases between. CDR3 size: 15 residues. The V gene's germline CDR1 is MRHNA and CDR2 SNTAGT.

The J gene is TRBJ1-2, the V gene TRBV6-4; the D gene is possibly TRBD1 (6 bases). Trimming cost V 0 bases and J 8 bases, with 16 bases left between them. CDR1 is MRHNA, CDR2 SNTAGT, per germline. The CDR3 has 15 residues. CDR3 amino acids: CASSDSAGAKMGYTF. Here the CDR3 DNA reads TGTGCCAGCAGTGACTCCGCAGGGGCGAAAATGGGCTACACCTTC.

This chain uses TRBV5-1 with TRBJ2-1; 9 nucleotides match TRBD2. Germline trimming cut 3 bases from V and 0 bases from J; bases unmatched to any gene: 7. Germline V gene data show CDR1 as SGHRS and CDR2 as YFSETQ. The CDR3 covers 17 residues. The CDR3 DNA follows: TGCGCCAGCAGCTACGGACTAGCGCAGAGCTCCTACAATGAGCAGTTCTTC. This translates into CASSYGLAQSSYNEQFF. The full variable domain, its missing parts supplied by reference TRBV5-1 and TRBJ2-1, is KAGVTQTPRYLIKTRGQQVTLSCSPISGHRSVSWYQQTPGQGLQFLFEYFSETQRNKGNFPGRFSGRQFSNSRSEMNVSTLELGDSALYLCASSYGLAQSSYNEQFFGPGTRLTVL.

This chain joins TRBV7-3 and TRBJ2-7; the D gene is possibly TRBD2 (5 bases). This CDR3 is 15 amino acids long. Germline values: CDR1 SGHTA, CDR2 FQGTGA. Trimming shortened V by 2 bases and J by 5 bases, and 16 bases separated the two germline ends. The chain's CDR3 is CASSLGGQTVHEQYF. DNA of the CDR3: TGTGCCAGCAGCTTAGGAGGCCAGACTGTACACGAGCAGTACTTC.

Here the CDR3 reads CASSLARRTGGRGQPQHF. The CDR3 coding sequence is TGTGCCAGCAGCTTAGCGCGAAGGACAGGGGGCCGTGGTCAGCCCCAGCATTTT. The chain carries TRBV7-8 and TRBJ1-5; 11 bases are a match to TRBD1. The V gene's germline CDR1 is SGHVS and CDR2 FQNEAQ. V lost 0 bases and J lost 6; bases outside the gene matches: 10. The CDR3 runs 18 residues.

The V gene is TRBV24-1, the J gene TRBJ1-1, with D unclear. The germline V gene encodes CDR1 KGHDR and CDR2 SFDVKD. The length of the CDR3 is 11 residues. Trimming cost V 8 bases and J 1 base, with 4 bases left between them. Here the CDR3 reads CATTGNTEAFF. The DNA for the CDR3 is TGTGCCACCACAGGGAACACTGAAGCTTTCTTT.

This chain links TRBV11-2 with TRBJ2-5; TRBD2 aligns across 12 bases. J gave up 2 bases and V 5 bases, and 6 bases lay outside the gene matches. Germline V gene data show CDR1 as SGHAT and CDR2 as FQNNGV. There are 16 residues in the CDR3. The DNA of the CDR3 is TGTGCCAGCAGCCCCGGGACTAGCGGGCTTCAAGAGACCCAGTACTTC. This encodes CASSPGTSGLQETQYF.

The chain is built from TRBV7-2 and TRBJ1-6, with D unclear. The CDR3 contains 17 residues. The germline gives CDR1 SGHTA, CDR2 FQGNSA. The germline V and J ends were trimmed by 2 bases and 0 bases, with 11 bases remaining between them. CDR3: CASSLMPDDSYNSPLHF. In DNA, the CDR3 is TGTGCCAGCAGCTTAATGCCCGACGACTCCTATAATTCACCCCTCCACTTT.

The rearrangement links TRBV28 to TRBJ1-1; D not certain. The CDR3 spans 10 residues. Per germline, CDR1 MDHEN and CDR2 SYDVKM. With 6 bases removed from V and 4 bases from J, the gap between germline ends came to 3 bases. CDR3 region: CASRVTEAFF. CDR3 in DNA: TGTGCCAGCAGGGTCACTGAAGCTTTCTTT.

V usage is TRBV9 and J usage is TRBJ1-4; possible D gene TRBD1, 6 bases. The CDR3 contains 14 residues. Germline V gives CDR1 SGDLS, CDR2 YYNGEE. V lost 4 bases, J lost 8 bases, and 15 bases lay in between. The CDR3 nucleotides are TGTGCCAGCAGCCCTCAGGGGTATGGCGAAAAACTGTTTTTT. This translates into CASSPQGYGEKLFF.

This clone occurred once. V gene TRBV7-8 combines with J gene TRBJ2-7, with D possibly being TRBD1 (7 bases). Trimming took 5 bases from V and 4 from J, leaving 15 bases between them. The CDR3 loop spans 14 amino acids. CDR1 is SGHVS and CDR2 is FQNEAQ in the germline V gene. The CDR3 sequence is CASSAGTAYYEQYF. Here the CDR3 DNA reads TGTGCCAGCAGCGCGGGGACAGCCTATTACGAGCAGTACTTC.

V usage is TRBV10-3 and J usage is TRBJ1-1; no clear D gene. This CDR3 comprises 13 residues. Germline V gives CDR1 ENHRY, CDR2 SYGVKD. Trimming took 7 bases from V and 1 from J, leaving 10 bases between them. This chain's CDR3 is CAIIKGPNTEAFF. The DNA for the CDR3 is TGTGCCATCATCAAGGGCCCGAACACTGAAGCTTTCTTT.

The rearrangement uses TRBV5-4 and TRBJ2-4, with TRBD2 matching 7 bases. CDR3 length: 16 amino acids. From germline, CDR1 is SGHNT and CDR2 YYREEE (reference sequence). With 4 bases clipped from V and 1 base from J, the junction kept 8 bases outside the gene matches. This CDR3 is CASSLGEGRAKNIQYF. DNA for the CDR3: TGTGCCAGCAGCCTGGGGGAGGGGCGGGCCAAAAACATTCAGTACTTC.

This clone occurred a few times. This chain connects TRBV3-1 (or the pseudogene TRBV3-2) to TRBJ1-2; D is unclear. The CDR3 runs 15 residues. CDR1 LGHDT and CDR2 YNNKEL come from the germline V gene (reference sequence). V lost 2 bases and J lost 1, with 11 bases in between. The CDR3: CASSQSISRNYGYTF. DNA for the CDR3: TGTGCCAGCAGCCAAAGCATCTCCCGTAACTATGGCTACACCTTC.

CDR3 sequence: CASSLVRSSSYNEQFF. CDR3 nucleotides: TGTGCCAGCAGCTTGGTGCGGTCGAGCTCCTACAATGAGCAGTTCTTC. V gene TRBV5-4 combines with J gene TRBJ2-1; no firm D call. CDR1 SGHNT and CDR2 YYREEE come from the germline V gene (reference sequence). The V and J ends lost 0 bases and 0 bases respectively, with 10 bases between them. This CDR3 is built from 16 residues.

This chain uses TRBV6-5 with TRBJ2-1; 11 nucleotides agree with TRBD2. V lost 6 bases and J lost 8; bases outside the gene matches: 9. CDR3 length equals 15 residues. The germline V gene encodes CDR1 MNHEY and CDR2 SVGAGI. DNA of the CDR3: TGTGCCAGCAGGATTACTAGCGGGAGTTTTCATGAGCAGTTCTTC. Translating gives CASRITSGSFHEQFF.

The J gene is TRBJ2-5, the V gene TRBV11-2, with D maybe TRBD2 (7 bases). Germline V gene data show CDR1 as SGHAT and CDR2 as FQNNGV. The CDR3 is made up of 14 amino acids. Trimming removed 4 bases from V and 3 bases from J, with 12 bases in between. CDR3 DNA: TGTGCCAGCAGCTGGGGGGGGCGGGAAGAGACCCAGTACTTC. Translation gives CASSWGGREETQYF.

Turning to this clone: The sample contains more than one DNA sequence encoding this CDR3. The chain carries TRBV18 and TRBJ2-5, with D perhaps matching TRBD1 (5 bases). The V end lost 4 bases, the J end lost 5 bases, and 11 bases lay between the germline ends. Germline CDR1 is KGHSH and CDR2 is LQKENI. CDR3 length: 13 amino acids. This CDR3 is CASSQGVSETQYF. CDR3 DNA: TGTGCCAGCTCACAAGGGGTGTCGGAGACCCAGTACTTC. Variable domain in full (rest from reference TRBV18 and TRBJ2-5): NAGVMQNPRHLVRRRGQEARLRCSPMKGHSHVYWYRQLPEEGLKFMVYLQKENIIDESGMPKERFSAEFPKEGPSILRIQQVVRGDSAAYFCASSQGVSETQYFGPGTRLLVL.

V gene TRBV7-2 combines with J gene TRBJ2-7, with 8 nucleotides matching TRBD1. The J segment lost 0 bases and the V segment lost 8 bases, leaving 9 bases of the junction unmatched. The CDR3 runs to 15 residues. Germline V lookup: CDR1 SGHTA, CDR2 FQGNSA. CDR3 region: CASGQGGARSYEQYF. DNA for the CDR3: TGTGCCAGCGGACAGGGAGGAGCCCGCTCCTACGAGCAGTACTTC.

The rearrangement joins TRBV3-1 (or the pseudogene TRBV3-2) to TRBJ2-3, with D maybe TRBD2 (5 bases). The V and J ends lost 5 bases and 0 bases respectively, with 9 bases between them. The CDR3 extends over 14 amino acids. Germline V gives CDR1 LGHDT, CDR2 YNNKEL (reference sequence). CDR3 nucleotides: TGTGCCAGCAGCGGGAGCCCTAGCACAGATACGCAGTATTTT. This codes for CASSGSPSTDTQYF.

This chain links TRBV7-2 with TRBJ2-5; D call uncertain. This CDR3 is built from 15 residues. V dropped 8 bases and J dropped 2 bases, with 18 bases sitting between them. Germline V lookup: CDR1 SGHTA, CDR2 FQGNSA. Here the CDR3 DNA reads TGTGCCAGCGCCAAAGACCGGCCTTCACAAGAGACCCAGTACTTC. Its protein is CASAKDRPSQETQYF.

The rearrangement uses TRBV18 and TRBJ1-2; 7 bases line up with TRBD1. CDR1 is KGHSH, CDR2 LQKENI, per germline. There are 14 residues in the CDR3. Trimming removed 3 bases from V and 5 bases from J; junction bases left unmatched: 6. The CDR3 loop reads CASSPHRGGYGYTF. The CDR3 nucleotides are TGTGCCAGCTCACCCCACAGGGGAGGTTATGGCTACACCTTC.

A note on this clone: The junction does not match germline at one end; this may be a read error. V gene TRBV7-6 combines with J gene TRBJ1-4; D may be TRBD1 (6 bases). This CDR3 contains 15 residues. Germline values: CDR1 SGHVS, CDR2 FNYEAQ. The CDR3 DNA reads TGTGCCAGCAGCTTAGGGGGACAAACTATTGAAAAACTGTTTTTT. Encoded protein: CASSLGGQTIEKLFF.

This clone was found once. CDR3 sequence (DNA): TGTGCCAGCAGTGAGGACAGGGGTGTCTATGGCTACACCTTC. This gives the protein CASSEDRGVYGYTF. The rearrangement links TRBV2 to TRBJ1-2; TRBD1 agrees at 9 bases. The CDR3 covers 14 residues. Germline lookup yields CDR1 SNHLY and CDR2 FYNNEI. The V and J ends lost 3 bases and 4 bases, in that order; junction bases with no gene match: 3.